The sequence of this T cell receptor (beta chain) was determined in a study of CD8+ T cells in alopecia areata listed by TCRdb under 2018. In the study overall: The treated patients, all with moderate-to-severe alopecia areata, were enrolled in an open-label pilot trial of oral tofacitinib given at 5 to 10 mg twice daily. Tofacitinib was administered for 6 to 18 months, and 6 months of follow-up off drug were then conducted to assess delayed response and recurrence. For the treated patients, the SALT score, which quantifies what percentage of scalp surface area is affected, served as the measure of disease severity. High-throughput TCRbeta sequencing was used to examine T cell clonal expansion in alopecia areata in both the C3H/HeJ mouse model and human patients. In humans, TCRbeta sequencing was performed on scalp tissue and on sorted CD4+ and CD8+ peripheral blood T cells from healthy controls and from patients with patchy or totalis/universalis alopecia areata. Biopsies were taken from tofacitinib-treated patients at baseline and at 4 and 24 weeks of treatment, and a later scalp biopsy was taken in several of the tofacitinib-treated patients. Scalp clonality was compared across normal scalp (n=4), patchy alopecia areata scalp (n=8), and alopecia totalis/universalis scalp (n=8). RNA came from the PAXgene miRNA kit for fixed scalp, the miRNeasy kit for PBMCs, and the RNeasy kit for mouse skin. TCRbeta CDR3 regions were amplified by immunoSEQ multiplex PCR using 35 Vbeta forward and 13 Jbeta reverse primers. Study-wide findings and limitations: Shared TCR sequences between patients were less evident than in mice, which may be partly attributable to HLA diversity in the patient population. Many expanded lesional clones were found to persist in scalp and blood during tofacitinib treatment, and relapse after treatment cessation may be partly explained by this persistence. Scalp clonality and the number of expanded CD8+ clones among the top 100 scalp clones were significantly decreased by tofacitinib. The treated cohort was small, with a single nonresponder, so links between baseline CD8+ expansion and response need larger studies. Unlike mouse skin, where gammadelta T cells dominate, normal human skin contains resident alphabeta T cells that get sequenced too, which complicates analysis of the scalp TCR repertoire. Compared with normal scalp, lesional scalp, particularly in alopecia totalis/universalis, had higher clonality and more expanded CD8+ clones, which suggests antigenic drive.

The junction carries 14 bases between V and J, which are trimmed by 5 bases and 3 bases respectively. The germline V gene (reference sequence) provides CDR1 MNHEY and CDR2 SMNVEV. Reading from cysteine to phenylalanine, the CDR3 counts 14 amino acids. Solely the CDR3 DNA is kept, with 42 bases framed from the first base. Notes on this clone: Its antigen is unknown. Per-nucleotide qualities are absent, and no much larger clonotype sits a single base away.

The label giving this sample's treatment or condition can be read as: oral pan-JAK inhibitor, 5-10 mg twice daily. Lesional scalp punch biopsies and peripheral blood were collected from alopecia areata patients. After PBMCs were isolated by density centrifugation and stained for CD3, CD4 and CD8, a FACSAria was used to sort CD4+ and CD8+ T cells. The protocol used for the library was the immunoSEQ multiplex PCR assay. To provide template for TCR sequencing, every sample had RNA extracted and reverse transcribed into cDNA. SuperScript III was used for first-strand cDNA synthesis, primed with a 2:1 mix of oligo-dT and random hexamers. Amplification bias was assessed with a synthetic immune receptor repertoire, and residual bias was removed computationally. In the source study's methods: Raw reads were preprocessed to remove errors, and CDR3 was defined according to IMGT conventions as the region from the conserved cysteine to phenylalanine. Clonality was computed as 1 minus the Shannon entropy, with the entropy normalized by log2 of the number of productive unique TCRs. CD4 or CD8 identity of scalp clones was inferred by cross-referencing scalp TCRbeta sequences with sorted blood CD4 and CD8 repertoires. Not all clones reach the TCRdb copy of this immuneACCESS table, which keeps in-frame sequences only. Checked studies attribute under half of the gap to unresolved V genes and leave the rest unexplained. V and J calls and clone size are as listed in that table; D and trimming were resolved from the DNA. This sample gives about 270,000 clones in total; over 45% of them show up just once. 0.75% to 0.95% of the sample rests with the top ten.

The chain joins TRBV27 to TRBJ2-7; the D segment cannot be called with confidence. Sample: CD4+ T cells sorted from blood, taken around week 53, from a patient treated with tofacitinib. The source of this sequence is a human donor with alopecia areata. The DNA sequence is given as TGTGCCAGCAGTCGTAGTATACCGCGCTACGAGCAGTACTTC. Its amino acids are CASSRSIPRYEQYF.